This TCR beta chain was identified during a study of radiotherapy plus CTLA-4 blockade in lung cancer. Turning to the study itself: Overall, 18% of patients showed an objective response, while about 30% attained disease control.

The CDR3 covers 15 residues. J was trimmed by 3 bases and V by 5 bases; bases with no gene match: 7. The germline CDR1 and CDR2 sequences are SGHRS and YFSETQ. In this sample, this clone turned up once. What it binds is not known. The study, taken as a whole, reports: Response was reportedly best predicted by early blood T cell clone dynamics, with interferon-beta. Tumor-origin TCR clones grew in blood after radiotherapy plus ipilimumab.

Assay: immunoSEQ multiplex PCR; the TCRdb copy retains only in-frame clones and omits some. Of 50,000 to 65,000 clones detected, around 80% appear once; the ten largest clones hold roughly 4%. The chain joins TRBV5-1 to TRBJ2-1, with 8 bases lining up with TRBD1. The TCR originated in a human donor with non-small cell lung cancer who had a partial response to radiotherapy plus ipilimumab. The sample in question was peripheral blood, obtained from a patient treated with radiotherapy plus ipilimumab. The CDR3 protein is CASRHDRGLYNEQFF. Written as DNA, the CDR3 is TGCGCCAGCAGACATGACAGGGGCCTCTACAATGAGCAGTTCTTC.